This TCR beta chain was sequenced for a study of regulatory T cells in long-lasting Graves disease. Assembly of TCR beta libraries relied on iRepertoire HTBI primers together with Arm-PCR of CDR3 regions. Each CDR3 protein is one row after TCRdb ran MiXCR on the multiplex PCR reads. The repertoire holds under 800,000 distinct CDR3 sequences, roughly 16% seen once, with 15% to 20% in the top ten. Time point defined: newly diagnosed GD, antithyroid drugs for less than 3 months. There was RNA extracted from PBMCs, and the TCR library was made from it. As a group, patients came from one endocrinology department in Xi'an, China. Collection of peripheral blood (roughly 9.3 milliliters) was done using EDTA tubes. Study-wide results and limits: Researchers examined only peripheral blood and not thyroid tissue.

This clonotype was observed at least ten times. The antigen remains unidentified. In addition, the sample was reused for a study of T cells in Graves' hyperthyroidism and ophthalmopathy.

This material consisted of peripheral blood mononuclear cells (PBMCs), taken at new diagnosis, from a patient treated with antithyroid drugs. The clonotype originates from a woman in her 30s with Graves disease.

The CDR3 DNA sequence: TGTGCCATCGCCCTGATGGGGGGGACCTACGAGCAGTACTTC. This translates into CAIALMGGTYEQYF. The chain combines TRBV10-3 with TRBJ2-7, with TRBD2 matching 7 bases. J lost 2 bases, V lost 8 bases, and 9 bases had no gene match. This CDR3 has 14 residues. Per the germline V gene, CDR1 is ENHRY and CDR2 is SYGVKD.